The 26 T cell receptor beta chains presented below share a single source sample, sequenced in a study of the immune and genomic landscape of osteosarcoma. Measured with immunoSEQ multiplex PCR; TCRdb has only the in-frame clones, and not every one. The table shows over 950 clones, with around three quarters occurring only once. The specimen sequenced was primary tumor tissue from soft tissue. All receptors come from a man in his thirties or forties with osteosarcoma.

This clone was seen a single time. The DNA for the CDR3 is TGTGCCAGCAGCCAAGAACCGGGACCCAGGACAGATACGCAGTATTTT. It translates to CASSQEPGPRTDTQYF. V is TRBV4-2 and J is TRBJ2-3, with D perhaps being TRBD1 or TRBD2 (5 bases each). Trimming removed 0 bases at V and 3 bases at J, with 13 bases between. CDR3 length equals 16 residues. Looked up from germline, CDR1 is LGHNA and CDR2 is YNFKEQ.

The chain combines TRBV11-2 with TRBJ2-3; D gene ambiguous. V dropped 0 bases and J dropped 0 bases, with 13 bases sitting between them. The CDR3 length is 17 residues. CDR1 and CDR2 from the germline V gene are SGHAT and FQNNGV. The CDR3 is CASSLDLMAPSTDTQYF. CDR3 DNA: TGTGCCAGCAGCTTAGATCTAATGGCACCTAGCACAGATACGCAGTATTTT.

V usage is TRBV4-1 and J usage is TRBJ2-7; weak D call: TRBD2 (7 bases). The CDR3 is 15 residues long. Germline V lookup: CDR1 MGHRA, CDR2 YSYEKL. Trimming took 1 base from V and 4 from J, leaving 14 bases between them. The CDR3 coding sequence is TGCGCCAGCAGCCAAGTGACGGGGGGCCTTTACGAGCAGTACTTC. This gives the protein CASSQVTGGLYEQYF.

The rearrangement joins TRBV19 to TRBJ2-7, with D tentatively TRBD2 (7 bases). There are 15 residues in the CDR3. V lost 2 bases and J lost 3, with 14 bases in between. Germline CDR1 is LNHDA and CDR2 is SQIVND (reference sequence). The CDR3 DNA is TGTGCCAGTAGTATAAGCGGGACATTGAACTACGAGCAGTACTTC. It encodes CASSISGTLNYEQYF.

The gene calls are TRBV5-4 and TRBJ2-2; the D is unclear. This CDR3 region has 14 residues. CDR1 is SGHNT and CDR2 is YYREEE in the germline V gene (reference sequence). Deletions cut 3 bases from V and 4 bases from J, with 10 bases between. In DNA, the CDR3 is TGTGCCAGCAGCTCACGACAAGCCACCGGGGAGCTGTTTTTT. Translated: CASSSRQATGELFF.

This clone was recorded a few times. This chain links TRBV5-6 with TRBJ2-1; D not resolved. The germline V gene encodes CDR1 SGHDT and CDR2 YYEEEE. The CDR3 runs 15 residues. Trimming cost V 0 bases and J 2 bases, with 9 bases left between them. The CDR3 sequence is CASSLEHFPYNEQFF. In DNA form, the CDR3 reads TGTGCCAGCAGCTTGGAACATTTCCCCTACAATGAGCAGTTCTTC.

The genes are TRBV7-3 and TRBJ1-2; unclear D gene. The CDR3 has 13 amino acids. V lost 2 bases and J lost 8, with 12 bases in between. Germline V gene lookup returns CDR1 SGHTA and CDR2 FQGTGA. The CDR3 sequence: CASSLPDGSGYTF. DNA of the CDR3: TGTGCCAGCAGCTTACCGGACGGCTCGGGCTACACCTTC.

This sequence joins TRBV27 and TRBJ2-2; 9 nucleotides match TRBD2. With 6 bases clipped from V and 4 bases from J, the junction kept 6 bases outside the gene matches. There are 15 residues in the CDR3. Germline V CDR1 and CDR2: MNHEY, SMNVEV (reference sequence). In nucleotides, the CDR3 is TGTGCCAGCAGAGTGGCGGGGGGGAGCACCGGGGAGCTGTTTTTT. Its translation is CASRVAGGSTGELFF.

This clone showed up just once. The chain recombines TRBV10-2 with TRBJ2-2; perhaps TRBD1 as D (6 bases). This CDR3 is built from 15 residues. V lost 7 bases and J lost 3, with 15 bases in between. CDR1 is WSHSY and CDR2 is SAAADI in the germline V gene. The CDR3 DNA reads as TGCGCCAGCACCAGGACCAGGGGAGACACCGGGGAGCTGTTTTTT. Protein: CASTRTRGDTGELFF.

CDR3 protein: CASSPGRQSRANVLTF. In nucleotides, the CDR3 is TGTGCCAGCAGCCCGGGCAGACAAAGTCGGGCCAACGTCCTGACTTTC. The chain couples TRBV7-3 to TRBJ2-6; no clear D gene. The V end lost 5 bases, the J end lost 5 bases, and 16 bases lay between the germline ends. Germline V lookup: CDR1 SGHTA, CDR2 FQGTGA. The CDR3 has 16 residues.

This clone was found a few times. The chain combines TRBV11-2 with TRBJ1-4; 9 nucleotides align to TRBD1. The ends lost 3 bases at V and 3 bases at J; junction bases unmatched: 8. CDR3 length equals 17 residues. Germline V gene data show CDR1 as SGHAT and CDR2 as FQNNGV. Here the CDR3 DNA reads TGTGCCAGCAGCTTGACAGGGGGAGGGAATGCTAATGAAAAACTGTTTTTT. Residues: CASSLTGGGNANEKLFF.

In its sample, this clone was seen a few times. The V gene is TRBV21-1, the J gene TRBJ2-7; the table gives TRBD2 as D, unverified against the DNA. TRBV21-1 is a pseudogene. CDR3 size: 15 residues. The CDR3 reads CASSNSGGPSYEQYF. The DNA of the CDR3 is TGTGCCAGCAGCAACAGCGGGGGGCCTTCCTACGAGCAGTACTTC.

The chain employs TRBV5-1 and TRBJ2-2; possible D gene TRBD1, 6 bases. The CDR3 covers 15 residues. The V end was cut by 2 bases, the J end by 4 bases, with 12 bases between. Germline assignment: CDR1 SGHRS and CDR2 YFSETQ. CDR3 sequence (DNA): TGCGCCAGCAGCTTAGGGCAGGGGTTCACCGGGGAGCTGTTTTTT. Amino acids: CASSLGQGFTGELFF.

The rearrangement links TRBV9 to TRBJ2-3; 8 nucleotides match TRBD2. The CDR3 is made up of 15 amino acids. In germline, CDR1 is SGDLS, CDR2 YYNGEE. J lost 9 bases, V lost 4 bases, and 13 bases had no gene match. CDR3 DNA sequence: TGTGCCAGCAGCCCCGCGGGCCGGGGGGGCCACACGCAGTATTTT. This encodes CASSPAGRGGHTQYF. Full variable domain (outside the CDR3, taken from reference TRBV9 and TRBJ2-3): DSGVTQTPKHLITATGQRVTLRCSPRSGDLSVYWYQQSLDQGLQFLIQYYNGEERAKGNILERFSAQQFPDLHSELNLSSLELGDSALYFCASSPAGRGGHTQYFGPGTRLTVL.

The chain uses TRBV11-2 and TRBJ2-2; tentative D call: TRBD1 (6 bases). Germline lookup yields CDR1 SGHAT and CDR2 FQNNGV. CDR3 length: 16 amino acids. V lost 1 base, J lost 5 bases, and 14 bases lay in between. The DNA for the CDR3 is TGTGCCAGCAGCTTAGTCGCAGGGGCCGGGACCGGGGAGCTGTTTTTT. It translates to CASSLVAGAGTGELFF.

This chain joins TRBV6-6 and TRBJ2-7, with D hard to call. CDR1 and CDR2 from the germline V gene are MNHNY and SVGAGI (reference sequence). The CDR3 runs 11 residues. Trimming removed 8 bases at V and 2 bases at J, with 7 bases between. The CDR3 bases are TGTGCCAGCCGGTCACCCTACGAGCAGTACTTC. As protein: CASRSPYEQYF.

This rearrangement joins TRBV15 to TRBJ1-2, with D possibly TRBD1 on 6 matching bases. V was shortened by 3 bases and J by 9 bases, with 17 bases between the two germline ends. Germline CDR1 reads LNHNV; CDR2 reads YYDKDF (reference sequence). The length of the CDR3 is 14 residues. The CDR3 here is CATSSRDIALSYTF. The CDR3 DNA reads TGTGCCACCAGCAGTCGGGACATAGCGCTAAGCTACACCTTC. Full variable domain (outside the CDR3, taken from reference TRBV15 and TRBJ1-2): DAMVIQNPRYQVTQFGKPVTLSCSQTLNHNVMYWYQQKSSQAPKLLFHYYDKDFNNEADTPDNFQSRRPNTSFCFLDIRSPGLGDTAMYLCATSSRDIALSYTFGSGTRLTVV.

The chain combines TRBV10-1 with TRBJ2-7; D ambiguous. V dropped 2 bases and J dropped 5 bases, with 13 bases sitting between them. This CDR3 is 14 amino acids long. Germline CDR1 is WNHNN and CDR2 is SYGVQD (reference sequence). The CDR3 loop is CASSERLPPDEQYF. CDR3 DNA: TGCGCCAGCAGTGAGCGGCTGCCTCCCGACGAGCAGTACTTC.

The rearrangement uses TRBV6-5 and TRBJ2-7, with 7 positions matching TRBD2. This CDR3 is 11 amino acids long. The junction had 3 bases not matched to a gene; V was cut back by 11 bases and J by 2 bases. Germline CDR1 reads MNHEY; CDR2 reads SVGAGI. As DNA, the CDR3 is TGTGCCGGAAGCGGGGCCTACGAGCAGTACTTC. As protein: CAGSGAYEQYF.

This clone has more than one count but fewer than ten. V gene TRBV29-1 combines with J gene TRBJ2-5, with a tentative D call TRBD2 (7 bases). V lost 4 bases to trimming and J lost 5 bases, with 11 bases between them. The CDR3 consists of 12 residues. Germline CDR1 is SQVTM and CDR2 is ANQGSEA. The CDR3 region has the DNA TGCAGCGTTGCGGGGGGCCTGGAGACCCAGTACTTC. Residues: CSVAGGLETQYF. Full variable domain (missing parts from reference TRBV29-1 and TRBJ2-5): SAVISQKPSRDICQRGTSLTIQCQVDSQVTMMFWYRQQPGQSLTLIATANQGSEATYESGFVIDKFPISRPNLTFSTLTVSNMSPEDSSIYLCSVAGGLETQYFGPGTRLLVL.

J is TRBJ1-2 and V is TRBV5-4; TRBD1 aligns across 8 bases. Germline CDR1 reads SGHNT; CDR2 reads YYREEE (reference sequence). V dropped 4 bases and J dropped 7; count of bases not matched to a gene: 6. The CDR3 has 13 residues. CDR3 amino acids: CASSPDRGGGYTF. The CDR3 DNA reads as TGTGCCAGCAGCCCAGACAGGGGAGGTGGCTACACCTTC.

V is TRBV18 and J is TRBJ2-3, with D possibly being TRBD2 (5 bases). This CDR3 comprises 14 residues. Germline CDR1 reads KGHSH; CDR2 reads LQKENI. Trimming took 2 bases from V and 5 from J, leaving 11 bases between them. The CDR3 region is CASSPAGWGDTQYF. DNA for the CDR3: TGTGCCAGCTCACCAGCGGGCTGGGGAGATACGCAGTATTTT. Complete variable domain (other parts from reference TRBV18 and TRBJ2-3): NAGVMQNPRHLVRRRGQEARLRCSPMKGHSHVYWYRQLPEEGLKFMVYLQKENIIDESGMPKERFSAEFPKEGPSILRIQQVVRGDSAAYFCASSPAGWGDTQYFGPGTRLTVL.

This clone has only a few counts. The chain joins TRBV5-1 to TRBJ1-6; D unresolved. The length of the CDR3 is 15 residues. Trimming took off 1 base at V and 5 bases at J, with 10 bases between the two ends. Germline CDR1 SGHRS, CDR2 YFSETQ. CDR3 amino acids: CASSLISVHNSPLHF. The CDR3 nucleotides read TGCGCCAGCAGCTTGATAAGCGTACATAATTCACCCCTCCACTTT.

This clone was counted between two and nine times. This chain connects TRBV19 to TRBJ1-1; 8 bases are a match to TRBD1. The trim removed 1 base at V and 4 bases at J, leaving 5 bases unmatched. The CDR3 sequence is 15 residues long. CDR1 is LNHDA, CDR2 SQIVND, per germline (reference sequence). The CDR3 loop is CASSIGGQVSTEAFF. CDR3 sequence (DNA): TGTGCCAGTAGTATAGGGGGACAGGTGAGCACTGAAGCTTTCTTT.

The chain joins TRBV19 to TRBJ2-5; 9 nucleotides agree with TRBD1. V dropped 5 bases and J dropped 4; count of bases not matched to a gene: 8. Germline assignment: CDR1 LNHDA and CDR2 SQIVND (reference sequence). This CDR3 comprises 15 residues. CDR3 sequence reads: CASSVIQGAPETQYF. DNA for the CDR3: TGTGCCAGTAGTGTGATACAGGGGGCCCCAGAGACCCAGTACTTC.

This clone was seen a few times. The rearrangement joins TRBV6-1 to TRBJ2-3; TRBD1 matches 8 bases. The ends lost 6 bases at V and 6 bases at J; junction bases unmatched: 11. The length of the CDR3 is 15 residues. Per germline, CDR1 MNHNS and CDR2 SASEGT. The CDR3: CASSDITGGDDTQYF. For the CDR3, the DNA is TGTGCCAGCAGCGATATCACAGGGGGAGATGATACGCAGTATTTT.